This T cell receptor (beta chain) was sequenced in a study of T cell changes during pregnancy in multiple sclerosis (dated by TCRdb to the late 2010s). Regarding the research as a whole: The study examined how the T cell repertoire changed over the course of pregnancy in women with multiple sclerosis.

V loses 5 bases of germline sequence and J loses 9 bases, and the interval between the two ends is 17 bases. CDR3 length: 14 amino acids, cysteine to phenylalanine. Only CDR3 DNA is held: 42 bases, read in frame from base 1. Reading the germline V gene gives CDR1 SGHTA and CDR2 FQGNSA. Receptor libraries were prepared by the immunoSEQ multiplex PCR assay. What TCRdb holds here is the immuneACCESS table cut down to in-frame rearrangements. Part of the clones is not present; checked against another copy, under half of the missing clones reflect an unresolved V gene, and the others are unexplained. The sample table records fewer than 50,000 clones; around 90% of these occur just once. 0.5% to 0.85% of the sample is in the top ten clones. For this clone: There is no known antigen for this receptor. Base qualities are not provided; no much larger clone lies one nucleotide away.

This sequence uses TRBV7-2 and TRBJ2-1; TRBD1 is a possible D gene, resting on 6 matching bases. The sample consisted of CD4+ T cells from peripheral blood mononuclear cells, taken in the second trimester of pregnancy. This receptor was taken from a female donor in good health, enrolled as a control in a pregnancy study. The DNA reads TGTGCCAGCAGCCCTCCCGCAGGGGCCGCTGAGCAGTTCTTC. It translates to CASSPPAGAAEQFF.